A selection of T cell receptor beta chains follows, all from one sample in a study of T cell responses to AZD1222 COVID-19 vaccine. Some clones are missing from TCRdb's copy, which holds only in-frame ones; the method was immunoSEQ multiplex PCR. This sample has over 150,000 clones, with about 88% found just once. The sequences come from peripheral blood, collected on day 0 of AZD1222 vaccination. These receptors were obtained from an adult in good health. CDR3s include the opening cysteine and the closing phenylalanine or tryptophan. Fields, in order: V gene, D gene, CDR3 length, J gene, clone size, CDR3 protein, CDR3 DNA. D genes are given only for firm matches. Clone size is stated in some rows and not others, as once, few, many or a class when expanded.

V gene: TRBV4-1
D gene: -
CDR3 length: 17
J gene: TRBJ2-2
clone size: -
CDR3 protein: CASSHPGSPPDTGELFF
CDR3 DNA: TGCGCCAGCAGCCACCCGGGATCCCCTCCGGACACCGGGGAGCTGTTTTTT

V gene: TRBV15
D gene: -
CDR3 length: 14
J gene: TRBJ2-3
clone size: -
CDR3 protein: CATSVGLGPDTQYF
CDR3 DNA: TGTGCCACCAGCGTCGGACTTGGTCCAGATACGCAGTATTTT

V gene: TRBV14
D gene: -
CDR3 length: 14
J gene: TRBJ1-1
clone size: -
CDR3 protein: CASSQDTSNTEAFF
CDR3 DNA: TGTGCCAGCAGCCAAGACACTTCGAACACTGAAGCTTTCTTT

V gene: TRBV5-1
D gene: -
CDR3 length: 12
J gene: TRBJ1-2
clone size: -
CDR3 protein: CASREGRYGYTF
CDR3 DNA: TGCGCCAGCAGGGAGGGTCGGTATGGCTACACCTTC

V gene: TRBV20-1
D gene: TRBD2
CDR3 length: 11
J gene: TRBJ2-7
clone size: -
CDR3 protein: CSGTSGLVQYF
CDR3 DNA: TGCAGTGGGACTAGCGGTCTGGTGCAGTACTTC

V gene: TRBV12-3/TRBV12-4
D gene: -
CDR3 length: 12
J gene: TRBJ2-2
clone size: once
CDR3 protein: CASSLDGGELFF
CDR3 DNA: TGTGCCAGCAGTTTGGACGGCGGGGAGCTGTTTTTT

V gene: TRBV30
D gene: TRBD1
CDR3 length: 13
J gene: TRBJ1-5
clone size: -
CDR3 protein: CAWKGTANQPQHF
CDR3 DNA: TGTGCCTGGAAGGGGACAGCTAATCAGCCCCAGCATTTT

V gene: TRBV20-1
D gene: -
CDR3 length: 11
J gene: TRBJ1-2
clone size: few
CDR3 protein: CSAEGLGGYTF
CDR3 DNA: TGCAGTGCTGAAGGGTTGGGTGGCTACACCTTC

V gene: TRBV19
D gene: TRBD2
CDR3 length: 18
J gene: TRBJ2-1
clone size: -
CDR3 protein: CASSGTSGRLPPYNEQFF
CDR3 DNA: TGTGCCAGTAGCGGGACTAGCGGGAGGCTCCCTCCCTACAATGAGCAGTTCTTC

V gene: TRBV7-2
D gene: -
CDR3 length: 15
J gene: TRBJ1-5
clone size: -
CDR3 protein: CASSRGGRGNQPQHF
CDR3 DNA: TGTGCCAGCAGCCGGGGGGGGCGAGGGAATCAGCCCCAGCATTTT

V gene: TRBV9
D gene: -
CDR3 length: 16
J gene: TRBJ2-7
clone size: -
CDR3 protein: CASSVGDEWTTWEQYF
CDR3 DNA: TGTGCCAGCAGCGTAGGGGATGAGTGGACTACGTGGGAGCAGTACTTC

V gene: TRBV28
D gene: TRBD2
CDR3 length: 13
J gene: TRBJ2-1
clone size: -
CDR3 protein: CASRTAAGGPPFF
CDR3 DNA: TGTGCCAGCAGGACCGCAGCGGGGGGGCCTCCGTTCTTC

V gene: TRBV9
D gene: -
CDR3 length: 12
J gene: TRBJ1-2
clone size: -
CDR3 protein: CASSQQAGGYTF
CDR3 DNA: TGTGCCAGCAGCCAACAGGCGGGGGGCTACACCTTC

V gene: TRBV15
D gene: -
CDR3 length: 12
J gene: TRBJ2-1
clone size: -
CDR3 protein: CATSRDDMGPFF
CDR3 DNA: TGTGCCACCAGCAGGGACGACATGGGTCCGTTCTTC

V gene: TRBV28
D gene: TRBD1
CDR3 length: 16
J gene: TRBJ1-4
clone size: -
CDR3 protein: CASRRPGGATNEKLFF
CDR3 DNA: TGTGCCAGCAGGCGACCAGGGGGTGCAACTAATGAAAAACTGTTTTTT

V gene: TRBV30
D gene: -
CDR3 length: 14
J gene: TRBJ1-1
clone size: -
CDR3 protein: CAWSVRGVNTEAFF
CDR3 DNA: TGTGCCTGGAGTGTACGGGGAGTGAACACTGAAGCTTTCTTT

V gene: TRBV30
D gene: TRBD1
CDR3 length: 14
J gene: TRBJ1-2
clone size: -
CDR3 protein: CAWSIRDSKYGYTF
CDR3 DNA: TGTGCCTGGAGTATCCGGGACAGCAAATATGGCTACACCTTC

V gene: TRBV6-2/TRBV6-3
D gene: -
CDR3 length: 17
J gene: TRBJ1-5
clone size: -
CDR3 protein: CASSQGETGRGNQPQHF
CDR3 DNA: TGTGCCAGCAGTCAAGGGGAGACAGGCCGGGGCAATCAGCCCCAGCATTTT

V gene: TRBV27
D gene: -
CDR3 length: 16
J gene: TRBJ1-4
clone size: -
CDR3 protein: CASSPVDRATNEKLFF
CDR3 DNA: TGTGCCAGCAGCCCCGTGGACCGAGCAACTAATGAAAAACTGTTTTTT

V gene: TRBV2
D gene: -
CDR3 length: 15
J gene: TRBJ2-2
clone size: -
CDR3 protein: CASSVRGQNTGELFF
CDR3 DNA: TGTGCCAGCAGTGTCCGGGGCCAAAACACCGGGGAGCTGTTTTTT

V gene: TRBV6-6
D gene: -
CDR3 length: 16
J gene: TRBJ2-1
clone size: once
CDR3 protein: CASSYRGGQVYNEQFF
CDR3 DNA: TGTGCCAGCAGTTACCGCGGGGGCCAAGTATACAATGAGCAGTTCTTC

V gene: TRBV23-1
D gene: -
CDR3 length: 14
J gene: TRBJ2-5
clone size: -
CDR3 protein: CASRVERFQETQYF
CDR3 DNA: TGCGCCAGCAGGGTTGAGCGGTTCCAAGAGACCCAGTACTTC

V gene: TRBV19
D gene: -
CDR3 length: 12
J gene: TRBJ2-3
clone size: -
CDR3 protein: CASNPGTDTQYF
CDR3 DNA: TGTGCCAGTAACCCGGGAACAGATACGCAGTATTTT

V gene: TRBV6-5
D gene: -
CDR3 length: 15
J gene: TRBJ1-3
clone size: -
CDR3 protein: CATGTGTSSGNTIYF
CDR3 DNA: TGTGCCACCGGGACTGGTACCAGCTCTGGAAACACCATATATTTT

V gene: TRBV27
D gene: -
CDR3 length: 14
J gene: TRBJ1-2
clone size: -
CDR3 protein: CASSLGTGSYGYTF
CDR3 DNA: TGTGCCAGCAGTTTAGGAACAGGATCCTATGGCTACACCTTC

V gene: TRBV6-5
D gene: TRBD1
CDR3 length: 14
J gene: TRBJ1-2
clone size: -
CDR3 protein: CASSRDRADYGYTF
CDR3 DNA: TGTGCCAGCAGCCGGGACAGGGCTGACTATGGCTACACCTTC

V gene: TRBV9
D gene: -
CDR3 length: 12
J gene: TRBJ1-2
clone size: -
CDR3 protein: CASSVAGTHYTF
CDR3 DNA: TGTGCCAGCAGCGTAGCCGGGACACACTACACCTTC